This TCR beta chain stems from a study of shared clonotypes between healthy human individuals. Notes on the study in general: The study found lower generation probabilities in non-shared clonotypes than in those shared by all four donors.

This CDR3 comprises 15 residues. Germline CDR1 is SGHTA and CDR2 is FQGNSA. J gave up 6 bases and V 4 bases, and 12 bases lay outside the gene matches. Here immunoSEQ multiplex PCR was the method, and the copy in TCRdb shows in-frame clones only, minus some. The table lists about 2.4 million clones, around nine tenths of them singletons. About this clone itself: Its antigen is currently unknown.

The sequence was obtained from a man aged 18 to 30 in good health. The sample was naive CD4+ T cells sorted from blood. Subset given: CD45RA+ positively selected. The V call is TRBV7-2, the J call TRBJ2-7; TRBD1 matches at 7 bases. This chain's CDR3 is CASSSLDRAQGEQYF. CDR3 sequence (DNA): TGTGCCAGCAGCTCCCTAGACAGGGCTCAGGGCGAGCAGTACTTC. The variable domain in full, with the rest retrieved from reference TRBV7-2 and TRBJ2-7, is GAGVSQSPSNKVTEKGKDVELRCDPISGHTALYWYRQSLGQGLEFLIYFQGNSAPDKSGLPSDRFSAERTGGSVSTLTIQRTQQEDSAVYLCASSSLDRAQGEQYFGPGTRLTVT.